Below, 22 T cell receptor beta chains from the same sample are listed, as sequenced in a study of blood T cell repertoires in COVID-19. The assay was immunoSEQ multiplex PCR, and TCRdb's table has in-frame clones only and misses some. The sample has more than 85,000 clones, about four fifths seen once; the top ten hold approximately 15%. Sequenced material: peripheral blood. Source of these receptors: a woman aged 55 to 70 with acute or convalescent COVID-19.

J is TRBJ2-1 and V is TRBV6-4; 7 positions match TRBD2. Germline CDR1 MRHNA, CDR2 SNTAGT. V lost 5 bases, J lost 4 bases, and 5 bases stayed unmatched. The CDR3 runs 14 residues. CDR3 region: CASSTWGGYNEQFF. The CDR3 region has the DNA TGTGCCAGCAGTACGTGGGGGGGTTACAATGAGCAGTTCTTC.

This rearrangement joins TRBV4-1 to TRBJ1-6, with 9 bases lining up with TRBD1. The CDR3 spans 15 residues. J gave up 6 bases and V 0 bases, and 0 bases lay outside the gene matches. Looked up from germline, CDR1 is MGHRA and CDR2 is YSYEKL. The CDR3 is CASSQEDRGNSPLHF. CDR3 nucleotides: TGCGCCAGCAGCCAAGAGGACAGGGGTAATTCACCCCTCCACTTT.

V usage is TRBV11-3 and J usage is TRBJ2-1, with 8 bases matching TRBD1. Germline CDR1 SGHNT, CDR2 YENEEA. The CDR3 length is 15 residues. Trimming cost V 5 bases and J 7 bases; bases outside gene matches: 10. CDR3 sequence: CASSKAGRGRNEQFF. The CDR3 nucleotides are TGTGCCAGCAGCAAAGCGGGCAGGGGGCGGAATGAGCAGTTCTTC.

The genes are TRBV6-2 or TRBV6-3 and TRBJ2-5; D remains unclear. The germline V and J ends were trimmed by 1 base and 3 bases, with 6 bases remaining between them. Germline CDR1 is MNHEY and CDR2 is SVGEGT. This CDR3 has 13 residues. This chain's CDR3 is CASSYLAEETQYF. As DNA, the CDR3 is TGTGCCAGCAGTTACTTGGCAGAAGAGACCCAGTACTTC.

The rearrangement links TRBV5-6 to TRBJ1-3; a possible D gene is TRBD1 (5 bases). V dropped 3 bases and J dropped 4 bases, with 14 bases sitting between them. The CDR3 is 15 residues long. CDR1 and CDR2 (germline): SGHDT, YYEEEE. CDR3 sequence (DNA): TGTGCCAGCAGCTCGGTGGGGGGAAGAGGAAACACCATATATTTT. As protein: CASSSVGGRGNTIYF.

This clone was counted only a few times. CDR3 amino acids: CASSDVGRGDRQPQHF. The CDR3 DNA reads as TGCGCCAGCAGTGACGTCGGCAGGGGAGACCGTCAGCCCCAGCATTTT. The chain recombines TRBV10-2 with TRBJ1-5; possible D gene TRBD1, 6 bases. The V and J ends lost 3 bases and 6 bases respectively, with 18 bases between them. This CDR3 comprises 16 residues. Germline lookup yields CDR1 WSHSY and CDR2 SAAADI.

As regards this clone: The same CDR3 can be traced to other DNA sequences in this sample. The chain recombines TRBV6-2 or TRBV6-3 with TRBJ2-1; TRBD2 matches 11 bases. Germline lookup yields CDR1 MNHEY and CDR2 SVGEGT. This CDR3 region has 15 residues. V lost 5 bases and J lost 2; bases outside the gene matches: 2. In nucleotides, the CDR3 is TGTGCCAGCAGTAGACTAGCGGGAACCTACAATGAGCAGTTCTTC. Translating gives CASSRLAGTYNEQFF.

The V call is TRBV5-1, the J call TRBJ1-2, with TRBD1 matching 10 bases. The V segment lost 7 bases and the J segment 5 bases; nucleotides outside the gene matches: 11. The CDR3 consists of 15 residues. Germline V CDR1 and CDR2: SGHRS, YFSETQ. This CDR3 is CASSRPGQGIYGYTF. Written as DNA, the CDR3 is TGCGCCAGCTCACGACCGGGACAGGGGATATATGGCTACACCTTC.

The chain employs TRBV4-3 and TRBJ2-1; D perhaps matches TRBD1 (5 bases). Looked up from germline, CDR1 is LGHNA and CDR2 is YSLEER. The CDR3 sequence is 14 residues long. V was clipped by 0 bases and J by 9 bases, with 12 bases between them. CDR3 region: CASSQDRKGIEQFF. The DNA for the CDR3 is TGCGCCAGCAGCCAAGATAGAAAGGGGATTGAGCAGTTCTTC.

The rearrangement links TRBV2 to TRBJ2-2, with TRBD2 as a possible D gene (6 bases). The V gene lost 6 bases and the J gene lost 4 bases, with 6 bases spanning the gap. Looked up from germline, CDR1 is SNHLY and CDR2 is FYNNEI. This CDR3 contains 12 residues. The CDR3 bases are TGTGCCAGCAGGGGGGGCACCGGGGAGCTGTTTTTT. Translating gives CASRGGTGELFF.

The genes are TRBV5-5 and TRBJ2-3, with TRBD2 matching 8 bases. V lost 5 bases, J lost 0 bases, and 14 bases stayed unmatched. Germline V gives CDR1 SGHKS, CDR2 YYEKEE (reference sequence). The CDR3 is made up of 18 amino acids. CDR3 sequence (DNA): TGTGCCAGCAGTTCCCCCCCTGGACGGGGGGGGAGCACAGATACGCAGTATTTT. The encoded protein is CASSSPPGRGGSTDTQYF.

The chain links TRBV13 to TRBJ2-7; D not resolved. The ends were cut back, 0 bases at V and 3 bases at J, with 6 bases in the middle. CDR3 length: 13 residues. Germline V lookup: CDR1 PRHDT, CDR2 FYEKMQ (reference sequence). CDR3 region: CASSLGSNYEQYF. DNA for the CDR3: TGTGCCAGCAGCTTAGGTTCTAACTACGAGCAGTACTTC.

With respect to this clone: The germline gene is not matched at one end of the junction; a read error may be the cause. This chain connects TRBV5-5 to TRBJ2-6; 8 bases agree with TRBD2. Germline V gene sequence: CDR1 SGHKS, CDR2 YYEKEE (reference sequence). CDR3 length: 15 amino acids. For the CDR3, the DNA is TGTGCCAGCACCTTGCTCGGGGGGGGTGGCAACGTCCTGACTTTC. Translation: CASTLLGGGGNVLTF.

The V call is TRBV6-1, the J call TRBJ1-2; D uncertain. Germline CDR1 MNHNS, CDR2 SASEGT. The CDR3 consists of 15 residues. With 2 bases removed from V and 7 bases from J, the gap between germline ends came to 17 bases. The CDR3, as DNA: TGTGCCAGCAGTGAAAGCGGAAGTCTAATGTCTGGCTACACCTTC. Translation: CASSESGSLMSGYTF.

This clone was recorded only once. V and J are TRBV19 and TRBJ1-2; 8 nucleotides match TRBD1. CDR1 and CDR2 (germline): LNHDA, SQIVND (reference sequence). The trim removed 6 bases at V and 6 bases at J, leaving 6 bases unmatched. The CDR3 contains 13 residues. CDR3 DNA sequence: TGTGCCAGTAGCGCGGGACAGGTTAATGGCTACACCTTC. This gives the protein CASSAGQVNGYTF.

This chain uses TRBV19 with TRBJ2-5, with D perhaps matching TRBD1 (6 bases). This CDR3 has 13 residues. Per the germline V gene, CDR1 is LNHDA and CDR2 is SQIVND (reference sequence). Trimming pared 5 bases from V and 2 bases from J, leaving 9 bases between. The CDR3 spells CASSSDRQETQYF. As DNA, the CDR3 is TGTGCCAGTAGTTCAGACAGGCAAGAGACCCAGTACTTC.

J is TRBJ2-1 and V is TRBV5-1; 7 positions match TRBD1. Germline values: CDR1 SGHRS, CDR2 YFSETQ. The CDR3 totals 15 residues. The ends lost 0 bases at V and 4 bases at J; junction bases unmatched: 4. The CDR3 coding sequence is TGCGCCAGCAGCTTGGGGACAGGAACTTACAATGAGCAGTTCTTC. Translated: CASSLGTGTYNEQFF. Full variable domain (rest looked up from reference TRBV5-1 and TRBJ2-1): KAGVTQTPRYLIKTRGQQVTLSCSPISGHRSVSWYQQTPGQGLQFLFEYFSETQRNKGNFPGRFSGRQFSNSRSEMNVSTLELGDSALYLCASSLGTGTYNEQFFGPGTRLTVL.

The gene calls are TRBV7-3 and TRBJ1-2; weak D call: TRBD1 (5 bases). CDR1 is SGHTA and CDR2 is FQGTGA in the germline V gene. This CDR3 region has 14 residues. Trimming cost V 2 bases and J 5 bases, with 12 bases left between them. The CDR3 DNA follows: TGTGCCAGCAGCTTATCCAGGGACTATTATGGCTACACCTTC. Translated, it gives CASSLSRDYYGYTF. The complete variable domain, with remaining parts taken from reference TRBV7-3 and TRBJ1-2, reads GAGVSQTPSNKVTEKGKYVELRCDPISGHTALYWYRQSLGQGPEFLIYFQGTGAADDSGLPNDRFFAVRPEGSVSTLKIQRTERGDSAVYLCASSLSRDYYGYTFGSGTRLTVV.

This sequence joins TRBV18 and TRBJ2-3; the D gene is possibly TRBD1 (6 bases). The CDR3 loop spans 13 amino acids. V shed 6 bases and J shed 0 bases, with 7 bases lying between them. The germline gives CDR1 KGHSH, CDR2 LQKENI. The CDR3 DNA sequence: TGTGCCAGCTCGGACAGTAGCACAGATACGCAGTATTTT. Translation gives CASSDSSTDTQYF.

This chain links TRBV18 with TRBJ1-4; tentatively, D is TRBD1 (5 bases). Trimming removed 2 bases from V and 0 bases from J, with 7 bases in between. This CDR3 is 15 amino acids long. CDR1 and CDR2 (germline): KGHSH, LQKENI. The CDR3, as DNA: TGTGCCAGCTCACCATCGACAGCAACTAATGAAAAACTGTTTTTT. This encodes CASSPSTATNEKLFF. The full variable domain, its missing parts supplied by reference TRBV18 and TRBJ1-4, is NAGVMQNPRHLVRRRGQEARLRCSPMKGHSHVYWYRQLPEEGLKFMVYLQKENIIDESGMPKERFSAEFPKEGPSILRIQQVVRGDSAAYFCASSPSTATNEKLFFGSGTQLSVL.

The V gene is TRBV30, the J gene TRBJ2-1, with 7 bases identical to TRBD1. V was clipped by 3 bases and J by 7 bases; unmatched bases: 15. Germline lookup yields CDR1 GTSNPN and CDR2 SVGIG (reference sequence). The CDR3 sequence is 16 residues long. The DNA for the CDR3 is TGTGCCTGGAGGGCTCGAGGAACAGGGGTGCCTAATGAGCAGTTCTTC. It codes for CAWRARGTGVPNEQFF.

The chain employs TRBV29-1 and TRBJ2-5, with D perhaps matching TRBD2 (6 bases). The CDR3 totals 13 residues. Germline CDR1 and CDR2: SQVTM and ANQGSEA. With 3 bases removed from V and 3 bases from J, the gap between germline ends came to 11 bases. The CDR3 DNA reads TGCAGCGTTGAGCGGGGCTGGGAAGAGACCCAGTACTTC. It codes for CSVERGWEETQYF.